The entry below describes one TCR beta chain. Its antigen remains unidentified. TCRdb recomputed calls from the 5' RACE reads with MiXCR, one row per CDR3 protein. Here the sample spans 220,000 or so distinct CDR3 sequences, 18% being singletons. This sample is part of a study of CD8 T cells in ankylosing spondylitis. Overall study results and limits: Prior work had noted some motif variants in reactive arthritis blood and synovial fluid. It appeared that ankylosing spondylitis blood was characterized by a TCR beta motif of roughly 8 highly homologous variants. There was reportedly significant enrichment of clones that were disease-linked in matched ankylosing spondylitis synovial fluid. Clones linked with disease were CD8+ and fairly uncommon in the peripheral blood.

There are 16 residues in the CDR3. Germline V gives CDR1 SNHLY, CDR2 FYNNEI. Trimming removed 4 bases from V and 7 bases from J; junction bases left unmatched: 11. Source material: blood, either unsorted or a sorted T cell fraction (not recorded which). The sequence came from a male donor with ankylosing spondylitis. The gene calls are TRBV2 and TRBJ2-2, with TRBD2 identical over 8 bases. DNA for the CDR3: TGTGCCAGCAGTGCTGTCACGGGGGGGCCGCACGGGGAGCTGTTTTTT. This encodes CASSAVTGGPHGELFF.